These 13 T cell receptor beta chains were all obtained from the same sample, sequenced in a study of post-analysis software for immune sequencing data. These receptors' antigens are unknown. Incorporated into the TCR beta cDNA libraries were unique molecular identifiers, which served to reduce PCR and sequencing biases. Via MiXCR, TCRdb re-called the PCR reads, giving one row per CDR3 protein. The sample lists roughly 700,000 distinct CDR3 sequences; about 32% were seen once. Regarding the study as a whole: In patients, TRBV5-6, TRBV5-1 and TRBV20-1 belonged to five TRBV segments found more frequently than in controls.

Sequencing was done on a sample of blood. Receptor source: a girl between 10 and 17 years old with multiple sclerosis.

V gene TRBV5-1 combines with J gene TRBJ2-1, with TRBD2 matching 14 bases. The CDR3 is made up of 16 amino acids. Germline trimming cut 0 bases from V and 12 bases from J; bases unmatched to any gene: 8. Germline CDR1 SGHRS, CDR2 YFSETQ. CDR3 nucleotides: TGCGCCAGCAGCTTGGCCATCGGGACTAGCGGGGGAGTGCAGTTCTTC. This encodes CASSLAIGTSGGVQFF. Combining the CDR3 with reference TRBV5-1 and TRBJ2-1 gives the whole variable domain KAGVTQTPRYLIKTRGQQVTLSCSPISGHRSVSWYQQTPGQGLQFLFEYFSETQRNKGNFPGRFSGRQFSNSRSEMNVSTLELGDSALYLCASSLAIGTSGGVQFFGPGTRLTVL.

The chain joins TRBV20-1 to TRBJ1-2; 7 bases are a match to TRBD1. The length of the CDR3 is 13 residues. Trimming removed 1 base from V and 4 bases from J; junction bases left unmatched: 3. Germline V CDR1 and CDR2: DFQATT, SNEGSKA (reference sequence). This CDR3 reads CSARVPGGYGYTF. In nucleotides, the CDR3 is TGCAGTGCTAGAGTTCCAGGGGGCTATGGCTACACCTTC.

This clonotype was seen a few times. The J gene is TRBJ2-4, the V gene TRBV27; 12 nucleotides match TRBD2. Unmatched junction bases numbered 7, after V lost 7 bases and J lost 9 bases. The CDR3 is 14 amino acids. CDR1 and CDR2 from the germline V gene are MNHEY and SMNVEV (reference sequence). Here the CDR3 reads CASTSSGRASIQYF. Here the CDR3 DNA reads TGTGCCAGCACCTCTAGCGGGAGGGCCTCCATTCAGTACTTC.

The chain recombines TRBV7-2 with TRBJ2-7; TRBD1 is a possible D gene (6 bases). Germline CDR1 and CDR2: SGHTA and FQGNSA. The CDR3 spans 14 residues. Trimming shortened V by 5 bases and J by 2 bases, and 13 bases separated the two germline ends. The CDR3 spells CASSNNRAAYEQYF. The CDR3 nucleotides are TGTGCCAGCAGCAACAACAGGGCAGCCTACGAGCAGTACTTC.

The V and J genes are TRBV7-8 and TRBJ2-2; D is perhaps TRBD2 (6 bases). Germline loops: CDR1 SGHVS, CDR2 FQNEAQ. Trimming pared 6 bases from V and 9 bases from J, leaving 23 bases between. CDR3 length: 16 amino acids. The CDR3: CASSHPGGTAPRELFF. The CDR3 bases are TGTGCCAGCAGTCATCCGGGCGGGACCGCTCCCCGGGAGCTGTTTTTT. Looking up the rest from reference TRBV7-8 and TRBJ2-2 gives the full variable domain: GAGVSQSPRYKVAKRGQDVALRCDPISGHVSLFWYQQALGQGPEFLTYFQNEAQLDKSGLPSDRFFAERPEGSVSTLKIQRTQQEDSAVYLCASSHPGGTAPRELFFGEGSRLTVL.

V and J are TRBV4-1 and TRBJ1-2; no firm D call. The CDR3 consists of 16 residues. The germline V and J ends were trimmed by 0 bases and 9 bases, with 20 bases remaining between them. In germline, CDR1 is MGHRA, CDR2 YSYEKL. CDR3 amino acids: CASSQETGQVSFRYTF. The CDR3, as DNA: TGCGCCAGCAGCCAAGAAACGGGCCAGGTCAGTTTTCGCTACACCTTC.

V usage is TRBV20-1 and J usage is TRBJ2-3; D is possibly TRBD2 (5 bases). V lost 6 bases to trimming and J lost 4 bases, with 11 bases between them. Germline CDR1 and CDR2: DFQATT and SNEGSKA (reference sequence). CDR3 size: 12 residues. This chain's CDR3 is CSATGGPDTQYF. In DNA form, the CDR3 reads TGCAGTGCCACGGGCGGGCCAGATACGCAGTATTTT.

The chain has TRBV7-6 and TRBJ2-3; a weak D match, TRBD2 (5 bases). V lost 5 bases to trimming and J lost 0 bases, with 18 bases between them. The germline gives CDR1 SGHVS, CDR2 FNYEAQ. The CDR3 spans 17 residues. DNA of the CDR3: TGTGCCAGCAGCCCTATTTGGACTGGCAGGAGCACAGATACGCAGTATTTT. Its protein product is CASSPIWTGRSTDTQYF.

V usage is TRBV12-3 or TRBV12-4 and J usage is TRBJ1-1; D may be TRBD1 (5 bases). The CDR3 spans 13 residues. Trimming pared 6 bases from V and 1 base from J, leaving 9 bases between. Here the CDR3 DNA reads TGTGCCAGCAGGTGGGGGGGGAACACTGAAGCTTTCTTT. Protein: CASRWGGNTEAFF.

The J gene is TRBJ2-7, the V gene TRBV12-3 or TRBV12-4; TRBD2 matches 8 bases. The CDR3 loop spans 12 amino acids. J was trimmed by 6 bases and V by 7 bases; bases with no gene match: 5. CDR3 bases: TGTGCCAGCACCGCCAGCGGGGGCGAGCAGTACTTC. It specifies CASTASGGEQYF.

Comments on this clonotype: The junction shows a germline mismatch at one end, possibly a read error. The chain recombines TRBV5-1 with TRBJ1-2, with D possibly TRBD1 on 5 matching bases. This CDR3 is 15 amino acids long. Germline V CDR1 and CDR2: SGHRS, YFSETQ. CDR3: CASSLGRGLNYGYTF. The CDR3 DNA follows: TGTGCCAGCAGCTTAGGGAGGGGTTTAAACTATGGCTACACCTTC.

V is TRBV7-2 and J is TRBJ1-2; perhaps TRBD1 as D (5 bases). The CDR3 extends over 15 amino acids. V was clipped by 7 bases and J by 4 bases, with 19 bases between them. CDR1 SGHTA and CDR2 FQGNSA come from the germline V gene. The CDR3 loop reads CASNHRGGALYGYTF. The CDR3 coding sequence is TGTGCCAGCAACCACCGGGGGGGTGCCCTCTATGGCTACACCTTC.

The chain uses TRBV20-1 and TRBJ1-1; D is ambiguous. The CDR3 is 17 residues long. Germline CDR1 and CDR2: DFQATT and SNEGSKA (reference sequence). The ends were cut back, 5 bases at V and 0 bases at J, with 22 bases in the middle. The CDR3 DNA reads as TGCAGTGCTGACGGCCGGATACAGAGAACCATGAACACTGAAGCTTTCTTT. Its translation is CSADGRIQRTMNTEAFF.